This TCR beta chain emerged from a study of T cell changes during pregnancy in multiple sclerosis. Some clones are missing from TCRdb's copy, which holds only in-frame ones; the method was immunoSEQ multiplex PCR. This table has approximately 85,000 clones, roughly nine tenths appearing once. This TCR came from a female donor with multiple sclerosis, enrolled in a pregnancy study. The sample here was peripheral blood, taken in the first trimester of pregnancy.

This chain's CDR3 is CSVVGVREAFF. DNA for the CDR3: TGCAGCGTTGTAGGGGTTAGAGAAGCTTTCTTT. V gene TRBV29-1 combines with J gene TRBJ1-1, with D maybe TRBD1 (5 bases). The CDR3 covers 11 residues. V dropped 4 bases and J dropped 8 bases, with 11 bases sitting between them. Germline CDR1 is SQVTM and CDR2 is ANQGSEA.